These 14 T cell receptor beta chains came from one sample sequenced in a study of blood T cell repertoires in COVID-19. Measured with immunoSEQ multiplex PCR; TCRdb has only the in-frame clones, and not every one. The data hold some 65,000 clones, with 74% observed a single time. The sample comprised peripheral blood. All receptors come from a woman aged 80 or over with acute or convalescent COVID-19.

The chain joins TRBV4-2 to TRBJ2-1; D not resolved. Between the trimmed V and J ends, which lost 0 bases and 5 bases, there was a span of 8 bases. This CDR3 contains 14 residues. The germline gives CDR1 LGHNA, CDR2 YNFKEQ. The DNA for the CDR3 is TGTGCCAGCAGCCAAGATCGGTCAAACAATGAGCAGTTCTTC. It encodes CASSQDRSNNEQFF.

This clone showed up just a few times. V and J are TRBV4-2 and TRBJ2-4, with 9 bases lining up with TRBD2. The CDR3 length is 16 residues. In germline, CDR1 is LGHNA, CDR2 YNFKEQ. Trimming cost V 2 bases and J 1 base; bases outside gene matches: 3. CDR3 nucleotides: TGTGCCAGCAGCCAACGGCGGGAGGGGGCCAAAAACATTCAGTACTTC. Translation gives CASSQRREGAKNIQYF.

The V call is TRBV5-1, the J call TRBJ1-5; 7 bases agree with TRBD1. From germline, CDR1 is SGHRS and CDR2 YFSETQ. The CDR3 is made up of 14 amino acids. The V segment lost 6 bases and the J segment 4 bases; nucleotides outside the gene matches: 7. DNA for the CDR3: TGCGCCAGCAACCTCGGGACAGCTAATCAGCCCCAGCATTTT. It codes for CASNLGTANQPQHF.

The chain is built from TRBV5-1 and TRBJ1-6, with TRBD1 as a possible D gene (5 bases). CDR1 and CDR2 from the germline V gene are SGHRS and YFSETQ. V was clipped by 5 bases and J by 8 bases, with 11 bases between them. The CDR3 runs 13 residues. The CDR3 DNA reads as TGCGCCAGCAGTTGGGGCGAGGATTCACCCCTCCACTTT. This translates into CASSWGEDSPLHF.

This clone appeared once. The chain recombines TRBV19 with TRBJ2-7, with 8 bases that match TRBD1. Per germline, CDR1 LNHDA and CDR2 SQIVND (reference sequence). V was pared by 6 bases and J by 7 bases, with 11 bases of the junction left unmatched. This CDR3 region has 14 residues. The CDR3 sequence: CASRLDRARGEQYF. CDR3 sequence (DNA): TGTGCCAGTAGATTGGACAGGGCTCGTGGGGAGCAGTACTTC.

J is TRBJ2-2 and V is TRBV11-3, with 8 bases lining up with TRBD2. The CDR3 has 16 residues. Trimming took 5 bases from V and 7 from J; bases not matched to a gene: 12. Per the germline V gene, CDR1 is SGHNT and CDR2 is YENEEA. The CDR3 region has the DNA TGTGCCAGCAGCAGAGGCAGCGGGAGTAAGGACGGGGAGCTGTTTTTT. Protein: CASSRGSGSKDGELFF.

V and J are TRBV9 and TRBJ1-2, with 9 bases matching TRBD1. The V gene's germline CDR1 is SGDLS and CDR2 YYNGEE. This CDR3 is 15 amino acids long. The junction had 10 bases not matched to a gene; V was cut back by 4 bases and J by 6 bases. DNA for the CDR3: TGTGCCAGCAGCCCCCACAGGGGGCGATACGATGGCTACACCTTC. Translating gives CASSPHRGRYDGYTF.

This CDR3 is CASSLELAGPPGELFF. The CDR3 region has the DNA TGTGCCAGCAGCTTAGAACTAGCGGGACCCCCCGGGGAGCTGTTTTTT. The chain is built from TRBV7-2 and TRBJ2-2; 10 bases match TRBD2. Germline assignment: CDR1 SGHTA and CDR2 FQGNSA. The V segment lost 1 base and the J segment 6 bases; nucleotides outside the gene matches: 5. This CDR3 region has 16 residues.

This clone was picked up a small number of times. The rearrangement links TRBV19 to TRBJ1-2, with D possibly matching TRBD1 (6 bases). Trimming removed 5 bases at V and 1 base at J, with 11 bases between. The germline V gene has CDR1 LNHDA and CDR2 SQIVND (reference sequence). This CDR3 contains 14 residues. In DNA, the CDR3 is TGTGCCAGTAGTTTCCAGGGGATTAACTATGGCTACACCTTC. The encoded protein is CASSFQGINYGYTF.

V gene TRBV6-5 combines with J gene TRBJ2-7; D call uncertain. V was cut by 0 bases and J by 5 bases, with 14 bases left in between. Germline V gene sequence: CDR1 MNHEY, CDR2 SVGAGI. The CDR3 contains 15 residues. The CDR3 is CASSYSGGRVHEQYF. The CDR3 bases are TGTGCCAGCAGTTACTCCGGCGGAAGAGTCCACGAGCAGTACTTC.

This sequence joins TRBV7-9 and TRBJ2-5; 8 bases fit TRBD2. The CDR3 length is 15 residues. From germline, CDR1 is SEHNR and CDR2 FQNEAQ (reference sequence). The V segment lost 3 bases and the J segment 1 base; nucleotides outside the gene matches: 4. CDR3 amino acids: CASSFTSGAQETQYF. The CDR3 DNA is TGTGCCAGCAGCTTTACTAGCGGAGCCCAAGAGACCCAGTACTTC.

This chain connects TRBV7-2 to TRBJ2-2; 7 positions agree with TRBD1. Trimming cost V 1 base and J 3 bases; bases outside gene matches: 2. CDR3 size: 15 residues. The germline CDR1 and CDR2 sequences are SGHTA and FQGNSA. In nucleotides, the CDR3 is TGTGCCAGCAGCTTAGAGGGACAGCACACCGGGGAGCTGTTTTTT. Translated, it gives CASSLEGQHTGELFF.

The rearrangement uses TRBV5-1 and TRBJ2-5; perhaps TRBD1 as D (5 bases). Trimming took off 0 bases at V and 1 base at J, with 7 bases between the two ends. Germline V gene data show CDR1 as SGHRS and CDR2 as YFSETQ. The CDR3 covers 14 residues. Here the CDR3 DNA reads TGCGCCAGCAGCTTGGTAGGGGCCCAAGAGACCCAGTACTTC. Its protein product is CASSLVGAQETQYF.

The gene calls are TRBV9 and TRBJ2-1; no clear D gene. With 0 bases removed from V and 4 bases from J, the gap between germline ends came to 5 bases. CDR3 length: 13 amino acids. Germline assignment: CDR1 SGDLS and CDR2 YYNGEE. The CDR3 bases are TGTGCCAGCAGCGTAGGCACATACAATGAGCAGTTCTTC. Protein product: CASSVGTYNEQFF.